These 18 T cell receptor beta chains share one sample of origin, sequenced in a study of CD8 T cells in ankylosing spondylitis. TCRdb re-derived calls from the 5' RACE reads in MiXCR, one entry per CDR3 protein. Here the sample spans 150,000 or so distinct CDR3 sequences, 18% being singletons. Source material: blood, either unsorted or a sorted T cell fraction (not recorded which). The receptors were gathered from a male donor with ankylosing spondylitis or in good health (not recorded which).

At least ten counts were recorded for this clonotype. This chain uses TRBV12-3 or TRBV12-4 with TRBJ2-7; weak D call: TRBD1 (5 bases). Trimming took 1 base from V and 6 from J, leaving 10 bases between them. The CDR3 runs to 13 residues. The CDR3 DNA sequence: TGTGCCAGCAGTTTAGGACAGCCTGCCGAGCAGTACTTC. Amino acid sequence: CASSLGQPAEQYF.

The chain recombines TRBV11-2 with TRBJ2-3, with 7 bases fitting TRBD1. Germline CDR1 reads SGHAT; CDR2 reads FQNNGV. The CDR3 contains 17 residues. The ends lost 5 bases at V and 4 bases at J; junction bases unmatched: 15. The CDR3 DNA is TGTGCCAGCAGCCGACCCCGACAGGGTATTCGTGCAGATACGCAGTATTTT. It translates to CASSRPRQGIRADTQYF.

In its sample, this clonotype was seen many times. The genes are TRBV5-1 and TRBJ2-7, with a tentative D call TRBD2 (6 bases). Germline lookup yields CDR1 SGHRS and CDR2 YFSETQ. V gave up 4 bases and J gave up 0 bases, with 14 bases separating them. The CDR3 runs to 15 residues. Written as DNA, the CDR3 is TGCGCCAGCAGCCGGATAGCGGTTAACTCCTACGAGCAGTACTTC. Amino acid sequence: CASSRIAVNSYEQYF. Drawing the rest from reference TRBV5-1 and TRBJ2-7, the complete variable domain is KAGVTQTPRYLIKTRGQQVTLSCSPISGHRSVSWYQQTPGQGLQFLFEYFSETQRNKGNFPGRFSGRQFSNSRSEMNVSTLELGDSALYLCASSRIAVNSYEQYFGPGTRLTVT.

The DNA of the CDR3 is TGTGCCAGCAGCGCAGCGGGAGACTCCTACAATGAGCAGTTCTTC. It translates to CASSAAGDSYNEQFF. V and J are TRBV7-2 and TRBJ2-1; 8 nucleotides line up with TRBD2. The length of the CDR3 is 15 residues. Germline CDR1 reads SGHTA; CDR2 reads FQGNSA. With 5 bases clipped from V and 0 bases from J, the junction kept 3 bases outside the gene matches.

This clonotype was observed many times. The V gene is TRBV3-1, the J gene TRBJ2-1; weak D call: TRBD1 (5 bases). The ends were cut back, 1 base at V and 2 bases at J, with 9 bases in the middle. Germline-derived CDR1 and CDR2 are LGHDT and YNNKEL (reference sequence). The CDR3 has 15 residues. Here the CDR3 reads CASSQGQGTYNEQFF. The CDR3 DNA sequence: TGTGCCAGCAGCCAAGGTCAGGGTACCTACAATGAGCAGTTCTTC.

This clonotype was detected many times. The V and J genes are TRBV6-5 and TRBJ1-5; D ambiguous. V was shortened by 7 bases and J by 3 bases, with 7 bases between the two germline ends. In germline, CDR1 is MNHEY, CDR2 SVGAGI. This CDR3 contains 12 residues. As DNA, the CDR3 is TGTGCCAGCACCCAAACCAATCAGCCCCAGCATTTT. This sequence encodes CASTQTNQPQHF.

This clonotype was seen a few times. V and J are TRBV24-1 and TRBJ2-1; TRBD1 agrees at 10 bases. Germline assignment: CDR1 KGHDR and CDR2 SFDVKD. The J segment lost 7 bases and the V segment lost 4 bases, leaving 9 bases of the junction unmatched. The CDR3 has 16 amino acids. The CDR3 coding sequence is TGTGCCACCAGTGACGGTCCGGGACAGGGGTCTAATGAGCAGTTCTTC. Residues: CATSDGPGQGSNEQFF.

As concerns this clonotype: Germline is not matched at one junction end, which may reflect a read error. The chain joins TRBV5-1 to TRBJ1-2; maybe TRBD1 (6 bases). The CDR3 is 13 residues long. Germline V gene sequence: CDR1 SGHRS, CDR2 YFSETQ. CDR3 residues: CTSSPGHSYGYTF. The CDR3 DNA is TGCACCAGCAGCCCGGGACACAGCTATGGCTACACCTTC.

This clonotype was seen a few times. The rearrangement joins TRBV7-6 to TRBJ2-5; 11 bases line up with TRBD2. The J segment lost 4 bases and the V segment lost 5 bases, leaving 12 bases of the junction unmatched. This CDR3 spans 17 amino acids. The germline CDR1 and CDR2 sequences are SGHVS and FNYEAQ. For the CDR3, the DNA is TGTGCCAGCAGCCTCGATGCGGGACTAGCGGCTCGAGAGACCCAGTACTTC. It specifies CASSLDAGLAARETQYF.

This clonotype came up many times. The V gene is TRBV24-1, the J gene TRBJ2-3; D call uncertain. The CDR3 runs to 11 residues. Looked up from germline, CDR1 is KGHDR and CDR2 is SFDVKD. V lost 9 bases and J lost 7, with 10 bases in between. The CDR3 DNA reads as TGTGCCACCGGGGATATTAATACGCAGTATTTT. As protein: CATGDINTQYF.

This clonotype was observed a few times. This chain joins TRBV29-1 and TRBJ2-7; D remains unclear. This CDR3 is 13 amino acids long. Trimming cost V 3 bases and J 0 bases, with 9 bases left between them. The germline CDR1 and CDR2 sequences are SQVTM and ANQGSEA. The CDR3, as DNA: TGCAGCGTTGACGGTAGTAGCTCCTACGAGCAGTACTTC. It codes for CSVDGSSSYEQYF.

This clonotype was detected a few times. This sequence joins TRBV20-1 and TRBJ2-5; D is perhaps TRBD1 (6 bases). The ends were cut back, 0 bases at V and 5 bases at J, with 16 bases in the middle. CDR3 size: 15 residues. Germline V gene data show CDR1 as DFQATT and CDR2 as SNEGSKA (reference sequence). CDR3 coding DNA: TGCAGTGCTAGAGATGTGTCAGGGGCGCCGGAGACCCAGTACTTC. It translates to CSARDVSGAPETQYF.

The chain couples TRBV10-1 to TRBJ2-1, with D possibly TRBD1 on 5 matching bases. Germline loops: CDR1 WNHNN, CDR2 SYGVQD (reference sequence). Trimming removed 3 bases from V and 12 bases from J, with 21 bases in between. The CDR3 contains 15 residues. The CDR3 nucleotides are TGCGCCAGCAGTGAAGAACAGGCCGTCCTGAAGGGGCAGTTCTTC. It yields the protein CASSEEQAVLKGQFF.

This clonotype appeared many times. V gene TRBV5-1 combines with J gene TRBJ1-1; D is undetermined. The CDR3 contains 13 residues. The germline CDR1 and CDR2 sequences are SGHRS and YFSETQ. Trimming stripped 7 bases from V and 3 bases from J, with 13 bases between. CDR3 in DNA: TGCGCCAGCGGCGAAAACGGGGACACTGAAGCTTTCTTT. As protein: CASGENGDTEAFF.

This CDR3 reads CASRKTGLTGELFF. The CDR3 nucleotides are TGTGCCAGCAGAAAGACAGGGCTCACCGGGGAGCTGTTTTTT. V and J are TRBV6-5 and TRBJ2-2, with 7 bases that match TRBD1. The germline gives CDR1 MNHEY, CDR2 SVGAGI. V lost 6 bases, J lost 4 bases, and 5 bases stayed unmatched. This CDR3 has 14 residues.

The table lists this clonotype with many counts. This chain connects TRBV2 to TRBJ2-2; perhaps D is TRBD1 or TRBD2 (5 bases each). The V end lost 11 bases, the J end lost 0 bases, and 19 bases lay between the germline ends. The germline V gene has CDR1 SNHLY and CDR2 FYNNEI. The CDR3 sequence is 16 residues long. CDR3 DNA sequence: TGTGCCGGCTCGTCCCGGGGACGGACGAACACCGGGGAGCTGTTTTTT. This codes for CAGSSRGRTNTGELFF.

This chain uses TRBV4-2 with TRBJ2-4; a possible D gene is TRBD2 (6 bases). Trimming shortened V by 2 bases and J by 10 bases, and 15 bases separated the two germline ends. In germline, CDR1 is LGHNA, CDR2 YNFKEQ. This CDR3 has 14 amino acids. The DNA for the CDR3 is TGTGCCAGCAGCCAAACGCGGGACTCGCAAATTCAGTACTTC. It encodes CASSQTRDSQIQYF.

This clonotype was seen ten or more times. The J gene is TRBJ2-1, the V gene TRBV28; 9 bases are shared with TRBD1. The CDR3 has 16 residues. V shed 6 bases, J shed 3 bases, and the junction held 9 bases outside the gene matches. The germline V gene has CDR1 MDHEN and CDR2 SYDVKM. CDR3 sequence: CASRQGTGTLYNEQFF. CDR3 nucleotide sequence: TGTGCCAGCAGACAAGGGACAGGGACCCTCTACAATGAGCAGTTCTTC.